The 27 T cell receptor beta chains below come from one sample, sequenced in a study of CD8+ T cells in alopecia areata. Sequencing used cDNA as its template, made by extracting RNA and reverse transcribing it. Assay: immunoSEQ multiplex PCR; the TCRdb copy retains only in-frame clones and omits some. The data contain around 100,000 clones, approximately 51% of them singletons. Stated treatment: oral pan-JAK inhibitor, 5-10 mg twice daily. Sequenced here: CD4+ T cells sorted from blood, sampled at week 24, from a patient treated with tofacitinib. Source of these receptors: a human donor with alopecia areata.

The sample holds one count of this clone. The chain has TRBV30 and TRBJ1-2; tentative D call: TRBD1 (5 bases). Germline values: CDR1 GTSNPN, CDR2 SVGIG (reference sequence). Trimming shortened V by 1 base and J by 3 bases, and 6 bases separated the two germline ends. The length of the CDR3 is 12 residues. The CDR3 region is CAWSARDYGYTF. For the CDR3, the DNA is TGTGCCTGGAGTGCCAGGGACTATGGCTACACCTTC.

The chain links TRBV20-1 to TRBJ1-1; D uncertain. The CDR3 is made up of 11 amino acids. Trimming stripped 6 bases from V and 6 bases from J, with 11 bases between. CDR1 DFQATT and CDR2 SNEGSKA come from the germline V gene (reference sequence). CDR3 sequence reads: CSAMGWPEAFF. CDR3 coding DNA: TGCAGTGCCATGGGATGGCCTGAAGCTTTCTTT.

V is TRBV5-1 and J is TRBJ2-3; D is perhaps TRBD1 (5 bases). The CDR3 contains 16 residues. Germline V gives CDR1 SGHRS, CDR2 YFSETQ. Trimming shortened V by 4 bases and J by 0 bases, and 15 bases separated the two germline ends. CDR3 DNA sequence: TGCGCCAGCAGCCCTGGGGCTTCCTCTAGCACAGATACGCAGTATTTT. Protein product: CASSPGASSSTDTQYF.

This clone was seen only a few times. The chain is built from TRBV29-1 and TRBJ2-4, with D tentatively TRBD1 (6 bases). The CDR3 is 12 amino acids. Germline V lookup: CDR1 SQVTM, CDR2 ANQGSEA. Trimming removed 3 bases at V and 10 bases at J, with 13 bases between. The CDR3 coding sequence is TGCAGCGTTGAGAGGGTCCAGGGGATTCAGTACTTC. This sequence encodes CSVERVQGIQYF.

Only one count was recorded for this clone. The chain employs TRBV30 and TRBJ1-2; maybe TRBD1 (5 bases). The CDR3 has 12 residues. Germline-derived CDR1 and CDR2 are GTSNPN and SVGIG (reference sequence). V was shortened by 5 bases and J by 2 bases, with 9 bases between the two germline ends. CDR3 amino acids: CAWDRVNYGYTF. The CDR3 nucleotides read TGTGCCTGGGACAGAGTAAACTATGGCTACACCTTC.

Remarks on this clone: At the DNA level, this CDR3 is encoded by other sequences in the same sample as well. The chain uses TRBV29-1 and TRBJ2-7, with 8 bases fitting TRBD1. Germline loops: CDR1 SQVTM, CDR2 ANQGSEA. This CDR3 is built from 11 residues. Trimming removed 7 bases from V and 6 bases from J; junction bases left unmatched: 5. The chain's CDR3 is CSGGQAGEQYF. The CDR3 DNA sequence: TGCAGCGGGGGACAGGCGGGCGAGCAGTACTTC.

The rearrangement uses TRBV7-9 and TRBJ2-5; TRBD1 is a possible D gene (6 bases). In germline, CDR1 is SEHNR, CDR2 FQNEAQ (reference sequence). This CDR3 contains 11 residues. The V end lost 6 bases, the J end lost 11 bases, and 13 bases lay between the germline ends. CDR3 in amino acids: CASRPEQGQYF. CDR3 bases: TGTGCCAGCAGACCGGAACAGGGACAGTACTTC.

This chain joins TRBV29-1 and TRBJ2-3; D assignment may be TRBD1 or TRBD2 (6 bases each). This CDR3 spans 12 amino acids. With 6 bases removed from V and 4 bases from J, the gap between germline ends came to 11 bases. The V gene's germline CDR1 is SQVTM and CDR2 ANQGSEA. CDR3 DNA: TGCAGCGTCCGTAGGGGGGCAGATACGCAGTATTTT. It is translated as CSVRRGADTQYF.

The chain uses TRBV2 and TRBJ1-1; the D gene is possibly TRBD1 (5 bases). V shed 6 bases and J shed 6 bases, with 14 bases lying between them. Germline V gene lookup returns CDR1 SNHLY and CDR2 FYNNEI. The CDR3 is made up of 13 amino acids. In DNA, the CDR3 is TGTGCCAGCAGCGGGTCAGGGCGCGCTGAAGCTTTCTTT. Its protein is CASSGSGRAEAFF.

V usage is TRBV5-4 and J usage is TRBJ1-3; weak D call: TRBD1 (5 bases). V lost 0 bases and J 0 bases, leaving 13 bases between the germline ends. This CDR3 has 17 residues. CDR1 is SGHNT and CDR2 is YYREEE in the germline V gene (reference sequence). The DNA of the CDR3 is TGTGCCAGCAGCTTGGCGGGGGGTAGGCCCTCTGGAAACACCATATATTTT. Protein: CASSLAGGRPSGNTIYF.

The genes are TRBV19 and TRBJ1-2; 9 bases match TRBD1. Trimming cost V 3 bases and J 7 bases; bases outside gene matches: 6. CDR3 size: 14 residues. Germline assignment: CDR1 LNHDA and CDR2 SQIVND (reference sequence). The CDR3 DNA reads TGTGCCAGTAGTATCAACCGGGACAGGGCTGGCTACACCTTC. Its protein is CASSINRDRAGYTF. The whole variable domain, remainder taken from reference TRBV19 and TRBJ1-2, is DGGITQSPKYLFRKEGQNVTLSCEQNLNHDAMYWYRQDPGQGLRLIYYSQIVNDFQKGDIAEGYSVSREKKESFPLTVTSAQKNPTAFYLCASSINRDRAGYTFGSGTRLTVV.

The chain links TRBV4-2 to TRBJ2-5; 10 nucleotides agree with TRBD2. Looked up from germline, CDR1 is LGHNA and CDR2 is YNFKEQ. Trimming cost V 1 base and J 0 bases; bases outside gene matches: 2. The CDR3 has 16 residues. CDR3 region: CASSQGLAGDQETQYF. As DNA, the CDR3 is TGTGCCAGCAGCCAAGGGCTAGCGGGGGACCAAGAGACCCAGTACTTC.

The V gene is TRBV6-6, the J gene TRBJ2-2; 11 nucleotides line up with TRBD1. V shed 2 bases, J shed 4 bases, and the junction held 3 bases outside the gene matches. The CDR3 consists of 16 residues. Germline V gene sequence: CDR1 MNHNY, CDR2 SVGAGI (reference sequence). This chain's CDR3 is CASSYGGTGGTGELFF. The DNA of the CDR3 is TGTGCCAGCAGTTACGGGGGGACAGGGGGCACCGGGGAGCTGTTTTTT.

The V gene is TRBV7-2, the J gene TRBJ2-5; the match to TRBD2 covers 11 bases. CDR1 and CDR2 (germline): SGHTA, FQGNSA. Losses at the gene ends were 5 bases for V and 5 bases for J; bases not matched to a gene: 7. There are 15 residues in the CDR3. This CDR3 reads CASSPLAGGWETQYF. In nucleotides, the CDR3 is TGTGCCAGCAGCCCGTTAGCGGGGGGGTGGGAGACCCAGTACTTC.

Only a few counts were recorded for this clone. This rearrangement joins TRBV7-6 to TRBJ1-4; the D gene is possibly TRBD1 (5 bases). Germline-derived CDR1 and CDR2 are SGHVS and FNYEAQ. V was cut by 5 bases and J by 3 bases, with 10 bases left in between. This CDR3 comprises 14 residues. CDR3 region: CASSGGGSNEKLFF. The CDR3 DNA follows: TGTGCCAGCAGCGGGGGGGGATCTAATGAAAAACTGTTTTTT.

This clone was counted a few times. This chain joins TRBV5-6 and TRBJ2-5; possibly TRBD1 for D (6 bases). Trimming removed 2 bases at V and 1 base at J, with 18 bases between. There are 17 residues in the CDR3. The V gene's germline CDR1 is SGHDT and CDR2 YYEEEE. CDR3 bases: TGTGCCAGCAGCTTACTGGGACAATATGCCTTCCAAGAGACCCAGTACTTC. This gives the protein CASSLLGQYAFQETQYF.

This clone was picked up one time. This chain uses TRBV7-2 with TRBJ1-2; possible D gene TRBD1, 6 bases. The CDR3 spans 14 residues. Trimming shortened V by 1 base and J by 6 bases, and 12 bases separated the two germline ends. Germline V gene sequence: CDR1 SGHTA, CDR2 FQGNSA. The CDR3 region is CASSLGAQGNGYTF. CDR3 nucleotides: TGTGCCAGCAGCTTAGGAGCGCAGGGGAATGGCTACACCTTC.

This clone occurred once. The rearrangement joins TRBV18 to TRBJ2-3; TRBD2 aligns across 10 bases. The CDR3 extends over 15 amino acids. From germline, CDR1 is KGHSH and CDR2 LQKENI. Germline trimming cut 0 bases from V and 7 bases from J; bases unmatched to any gene: 4. The CDR3 bases are TGTGCCAGCTCACCACCGAGCGGGGGGGCCCATACGCAGTATTTT. Protein: CASSPPSGGAHTQYF. The variable domain in full, with the rest retrieved from reference TRBV18 and TRBJ2-3, is NAGVMQNPRHLVRRRGQEARLRCSPMKGHSHVYWYRQLPEEGLKFMVYLQKENIIDESGMPKERFSAEFPKEGPSILRIQQVVRGDSAAYFCASSPPSGGAHTQYFGPGTRLTVL.

This clone was observed a few times. The chain joins TRBV29-1 to TRBJ2-5; 7 bases map to TRBD1. Trimming cost V 5 bases and J 0 bases; bases outside gene matches: 6. This CDR3 is built from 14 residues. From germline, CDR1 is SQVTM and CDR2 ANQGSEA. The CDR3 protein is CSVSGQPYQETQYF. CDR3 bases: TGCAGCGTTTCGGGACAGCCTTACCAAGAGACCCAGTACTTC.

V and J are TRBV7-2 and TRBJ2-7; 7 positions agree with TRBD1. Germline V gene sequence: CDR1 SGHTA, CDR2 FQGNSA. Trimming took 5 bases from V and 5 from J; bases not matched to a gene: 9. The CDR3 spans 14 residues. The CDR3 DNA follows: TGTGCCAGCAGCATCGTGACAGGGAACCACGAGCAGTACTTC. This gives the protein CASSIVTGNHEQYF.

The chain employs TRBV30 and TRBJ2-4, with D tentatively TRBD1 or TRBD2 (6 bases each). The CDR3 is made up of 17 amino acids. Germline-derived CDR1 and CDR2 are GTSNPN and SVGIG (reference sequence). V was cut by 2 bases and J by 0 bases, with 17 bases left in between. The CDR3 region is CAWSSGGEGGAKNIQYF. Written as DNA, the CDR3 is TGTGCCTGGAGTTCCGGAGGTGAGGGGGGAGCCAAAAACATTCAGTACTTC.

This chain connects TRBV2 to TRBJ1-5; TRBD1 is a possible D gene (6 bases). CDR1 is SNHLY and CDR2 is FYNNEI in the germline V gene. Deletions cut 8 bases from V and 2 bases from J, with 16 bases between. This CDR3 comprises 15 residues. The CDR3 loop is CASRQGPWGNQPQHF. CDR3 nucleotides: TGTGCCAGCCGCCAGGGGCCGTGGGGCAATCAGCCCCAGCATTTT. Full variable domain (remainder filled in from reference TRBV2 and TRBJ1-5): EPEVTQTPSHQVTQMGQEVILRCVPISNHLYFYWYRQILGQKVEFLVSFYNNEISEKSEIFDDQFSVERPDGSNFTLKIRSTKLEDSAMYFCASRQGPWGNQPQHFGDGTRLSIL.

The chain uses TRBV29-1 and TRBJ2-7; 10 positions match TRBD1. This CDR3 contains 15 residues. After removal of 0 bases from V and 5 bases from J, the junction contained 7 bases not matched to a gene. The V gene's germline CDR1 is SQVTM and CDR2 ANQGSEA. CDR3 region: CSVEDRTGGLNEQYF. DNA of the CDR3: TGCAGCGTTGAAGATAGGACAGGGGGGTTGAACGAGCAGTACTTC.

J is TRBJ1-2 and V is TRBV4-3; 7 bases fit TRBD1. CDR1 LGHNA and CDR2 YSLEER come from the germline V gene. This CDR3 has 15 amino acids. V lost 0 bases, J lost 8 bases, and 9 bases stayed unmatched. The chain's CDR3 is CASSQERTGSRGYTF. In DNA form, the CDR3 reads TGCGCCAGCAGCCAAGAAAGGACAGGTTCGAGGGGCTACACCTTC.

The rearrangement joins TRBV27 to TRBJ2-5, with no clear D. V was clipped by 6 bases and J by 7 bases, with 15 bases between them. CDR1 is MNHEY and CDR2 is SMNVEV in the germline V gene (reference sequence). This CDR3 comprises 13 residues. The CDR3: CASSSTRHATQYF. The DNA for the CDR3 is TGTGCCAGCAGCTCGACAAGGCACGCGACCCAGTACTTC.

The chain couples TRBV9 to TRBJ2-1, with 8 positions matching TRBD2. The CDR3 loop spans 15 amino acids. V shed 5 bases, J shed 7 bases, and the junction held 11 bases outside the gene matches. Germline CDR1 reads SGDLS; CDR2 reads YYNGEE. CDR3 DNA sequence: TGTGCCAGCAGTCGTCCCGGGACTAGGGGGAATGAGCAGTTCTTC. Translation gives CASSRPGTRGNEQFF.

The V call is TRBV5-1, the J call TRBJ2-5; no reliable D call. Germline values: CDR1 SGHRS, CDR2 YFSETQ. Trimming left V 1 base short and J 4 bases short, with 11 bases between. The CDR3 totals 14 residues. The CDR3, as DNA: TGCGCCAGCAGCTTGATCCCAGGTCGAGAGACCCAGTACTTC. It specifies CASSLIPGRETQYF.